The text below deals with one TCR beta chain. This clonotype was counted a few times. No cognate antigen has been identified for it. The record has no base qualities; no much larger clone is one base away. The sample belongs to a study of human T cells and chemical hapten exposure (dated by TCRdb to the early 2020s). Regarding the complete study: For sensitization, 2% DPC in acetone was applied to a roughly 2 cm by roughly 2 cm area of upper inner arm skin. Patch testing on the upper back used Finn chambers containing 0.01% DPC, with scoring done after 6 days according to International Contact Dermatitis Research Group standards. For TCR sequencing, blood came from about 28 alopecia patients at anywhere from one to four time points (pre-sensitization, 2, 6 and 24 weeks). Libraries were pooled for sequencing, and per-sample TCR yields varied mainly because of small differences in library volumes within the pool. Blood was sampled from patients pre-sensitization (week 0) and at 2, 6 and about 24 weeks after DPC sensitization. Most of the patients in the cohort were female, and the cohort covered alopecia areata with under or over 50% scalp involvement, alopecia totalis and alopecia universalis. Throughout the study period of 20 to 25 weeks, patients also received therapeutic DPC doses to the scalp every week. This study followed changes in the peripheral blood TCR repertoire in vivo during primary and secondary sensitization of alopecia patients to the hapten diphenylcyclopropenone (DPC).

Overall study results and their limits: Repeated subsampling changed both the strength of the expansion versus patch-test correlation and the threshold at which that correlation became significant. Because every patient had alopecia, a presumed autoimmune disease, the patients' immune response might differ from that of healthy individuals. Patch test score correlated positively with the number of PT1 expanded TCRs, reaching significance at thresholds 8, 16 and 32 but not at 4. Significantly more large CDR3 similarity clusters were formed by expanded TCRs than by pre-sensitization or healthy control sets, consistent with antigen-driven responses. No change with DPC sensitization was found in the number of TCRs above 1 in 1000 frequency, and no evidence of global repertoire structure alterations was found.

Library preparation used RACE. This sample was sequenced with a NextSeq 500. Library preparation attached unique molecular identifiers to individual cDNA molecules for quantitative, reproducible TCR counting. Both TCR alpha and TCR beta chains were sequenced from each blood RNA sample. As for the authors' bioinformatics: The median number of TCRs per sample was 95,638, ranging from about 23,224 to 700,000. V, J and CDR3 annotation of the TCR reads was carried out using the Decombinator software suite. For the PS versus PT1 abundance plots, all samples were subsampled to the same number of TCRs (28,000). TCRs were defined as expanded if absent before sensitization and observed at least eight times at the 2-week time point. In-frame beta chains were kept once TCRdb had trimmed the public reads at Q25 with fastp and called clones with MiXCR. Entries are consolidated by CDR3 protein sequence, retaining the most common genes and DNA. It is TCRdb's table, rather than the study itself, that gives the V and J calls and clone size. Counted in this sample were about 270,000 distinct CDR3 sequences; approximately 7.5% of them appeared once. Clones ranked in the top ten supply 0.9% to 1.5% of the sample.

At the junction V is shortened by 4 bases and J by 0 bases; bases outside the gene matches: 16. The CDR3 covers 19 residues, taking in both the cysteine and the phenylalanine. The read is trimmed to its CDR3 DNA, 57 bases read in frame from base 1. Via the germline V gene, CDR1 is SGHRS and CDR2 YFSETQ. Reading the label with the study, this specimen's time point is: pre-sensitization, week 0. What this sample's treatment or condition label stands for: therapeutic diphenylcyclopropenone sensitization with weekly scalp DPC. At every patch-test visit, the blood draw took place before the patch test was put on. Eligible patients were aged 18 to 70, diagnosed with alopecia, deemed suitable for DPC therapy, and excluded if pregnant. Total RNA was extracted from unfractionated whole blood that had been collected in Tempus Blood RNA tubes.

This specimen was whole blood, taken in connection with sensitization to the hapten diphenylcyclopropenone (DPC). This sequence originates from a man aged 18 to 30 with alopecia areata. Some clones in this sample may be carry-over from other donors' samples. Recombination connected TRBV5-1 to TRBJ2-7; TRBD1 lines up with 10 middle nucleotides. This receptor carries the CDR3 CASSPRTGTGDLSSYEQYF. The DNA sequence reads TGCGCCAGCAGCCCTCGTACCGGGACAGGGGATCTGAGCTCCTACGAGCAGTACTTC.